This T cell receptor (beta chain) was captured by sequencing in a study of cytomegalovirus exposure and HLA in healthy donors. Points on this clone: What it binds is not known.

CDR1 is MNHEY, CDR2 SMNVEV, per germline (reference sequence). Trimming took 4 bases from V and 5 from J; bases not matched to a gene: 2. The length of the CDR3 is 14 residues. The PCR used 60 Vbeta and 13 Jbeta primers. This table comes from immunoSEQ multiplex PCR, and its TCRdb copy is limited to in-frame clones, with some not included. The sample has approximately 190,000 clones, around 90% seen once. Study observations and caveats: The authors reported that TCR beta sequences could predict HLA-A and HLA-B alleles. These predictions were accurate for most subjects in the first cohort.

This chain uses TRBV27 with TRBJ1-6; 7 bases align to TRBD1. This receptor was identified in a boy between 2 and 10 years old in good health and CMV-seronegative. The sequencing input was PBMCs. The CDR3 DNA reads TGTGCCAGCAGTTCAACAGGGGATAATTCACCCCTCCACTTT. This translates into CASSSTGDNSPLHF.